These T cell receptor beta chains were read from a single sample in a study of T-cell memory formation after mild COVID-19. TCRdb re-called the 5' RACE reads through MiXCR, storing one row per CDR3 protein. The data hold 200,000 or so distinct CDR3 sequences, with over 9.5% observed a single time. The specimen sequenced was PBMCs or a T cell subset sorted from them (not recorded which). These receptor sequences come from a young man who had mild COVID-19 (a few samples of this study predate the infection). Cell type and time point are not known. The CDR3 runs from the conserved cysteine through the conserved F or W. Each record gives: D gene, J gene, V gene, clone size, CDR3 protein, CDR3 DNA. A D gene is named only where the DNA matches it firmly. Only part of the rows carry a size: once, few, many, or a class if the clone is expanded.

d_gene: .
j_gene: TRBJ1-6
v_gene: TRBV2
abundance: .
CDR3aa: CASEAYYNSPLHF
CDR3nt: TGTGCCAGCGAAGCGTATTATAATTCACCCCTCCACTTT

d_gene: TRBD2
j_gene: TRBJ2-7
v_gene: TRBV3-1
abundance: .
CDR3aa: CASSPATSGGHEQYF
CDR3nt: TGTGCCAGCAGCCCCGCGACTAGCGGGGGTCACGAGCAGTACTTC

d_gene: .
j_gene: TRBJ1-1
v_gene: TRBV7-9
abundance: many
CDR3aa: CASTESVGVNTEAFF
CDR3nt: TGTGCCAGCACCGAGAGTGTAGGCGTGAACACTGAAGCTTTCTTT

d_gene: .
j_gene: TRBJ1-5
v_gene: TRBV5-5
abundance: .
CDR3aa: CASSFGGSTNQPQHF
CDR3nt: TGTGCCAGCAGCTTCGGGGGGTCGACCAATCAGCCCCAGCATTTT

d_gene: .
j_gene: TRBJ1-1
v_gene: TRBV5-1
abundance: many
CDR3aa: CASSSSGYTEAFF
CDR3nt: TGCGCCAGCAGCTCCTCGGGGTACACTGAAGCTTTCTTT

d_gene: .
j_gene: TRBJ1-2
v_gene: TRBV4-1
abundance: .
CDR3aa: CASSLSAGPLSFTGYTF
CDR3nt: TGCGCCAGCAGCCTCTCCGCTGGACCTCTCTCGTTCACCGGCTACACCTTC

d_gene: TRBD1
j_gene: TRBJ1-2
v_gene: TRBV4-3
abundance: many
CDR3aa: CASSRQGLPGQGDGYTF
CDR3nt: TGCGCCAGCAGCCGGCAAGGTTTACCGGGACAGGGAGACGGCTACACCTTC

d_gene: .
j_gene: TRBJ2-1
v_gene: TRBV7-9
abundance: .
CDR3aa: CASSLVGLGNEQFF
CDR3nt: TGTGCCAGCAGCTTAGTGGGCCTGGGCAATGAGCAGTTCTTC

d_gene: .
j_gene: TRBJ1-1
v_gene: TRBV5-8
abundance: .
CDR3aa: CASSLFAGLTEAFF
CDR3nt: TGTGCCAGCAGCTTGTTCGCAGGGTTGACTGAAGCTTTCTTT

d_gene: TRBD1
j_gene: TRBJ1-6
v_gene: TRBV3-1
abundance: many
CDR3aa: CASSQGGQGISNSPLHF
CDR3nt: TGTGCCAGCAGCCAGGGGGGACAGGGAATTAGTAATTCACCCCTCCACTTT

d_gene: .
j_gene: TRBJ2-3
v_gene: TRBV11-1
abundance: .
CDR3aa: CASIPRGRTDTQYF
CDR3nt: TGTGCCAGCATCCCCAGGGGACGGACAGATACGCAGTATTTT

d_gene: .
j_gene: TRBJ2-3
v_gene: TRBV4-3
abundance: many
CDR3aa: CASSQDFSGAGADTQYF
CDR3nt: TGCGCCAGCAGCCAAGATTTCTCAGGGGCCGGGGCAGATACGCAGTATTTT

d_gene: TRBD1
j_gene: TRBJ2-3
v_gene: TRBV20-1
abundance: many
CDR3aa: CSAGTVLLSTDTQYF
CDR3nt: TGCAGTGCAGGGACAGTTTTACTAAGCACAGATACGCAGTATTTT

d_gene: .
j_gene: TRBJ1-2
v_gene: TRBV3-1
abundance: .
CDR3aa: CASSGTRDGYTF
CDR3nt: TGTGCCAGCAGTGGCACTAGGGATGGCTACACCTTC

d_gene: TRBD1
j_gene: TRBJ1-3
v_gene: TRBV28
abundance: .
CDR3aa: CASSSTGQGNGNTIYF
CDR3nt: TGTGCCAGCAGCTCCACGGGACAGGGGAATGGAAACACCATATATTTT

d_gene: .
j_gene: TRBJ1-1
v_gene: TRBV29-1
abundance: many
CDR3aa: CSVGRVTNTEAFF
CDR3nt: TGCAGCGTTGGCAGGGTAACGAACACTGAAGCTTTCTTT

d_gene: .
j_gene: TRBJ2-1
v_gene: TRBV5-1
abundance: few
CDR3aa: CASSPVTGNEQFF
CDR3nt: TGCGCCAGCAGCCCGGTGACAGGCAATGAGCAGTTCTTC

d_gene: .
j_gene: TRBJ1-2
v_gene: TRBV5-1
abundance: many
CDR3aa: CASSLAGALANYGYTF
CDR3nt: TGCGCCAGCAGCTTGGCAGGGGCCCTAGCTAACTATGGCTACACCTTC

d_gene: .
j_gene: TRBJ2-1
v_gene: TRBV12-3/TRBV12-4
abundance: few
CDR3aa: CASSSRTSTGPNEQFF
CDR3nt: TGTGCCAGCAGTTCTCGGACGTCCACAGGTCCCAATGAGCAGTTCTTC

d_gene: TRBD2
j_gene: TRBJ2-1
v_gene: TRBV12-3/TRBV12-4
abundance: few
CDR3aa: CASSPRFSGGPHEQFF
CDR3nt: TGTGCCAGCAGTCCCCGTTTTAGCGGGGGGCCGCATGAGCAGTTCTTC

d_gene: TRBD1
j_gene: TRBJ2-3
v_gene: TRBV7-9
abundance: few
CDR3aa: CASSSRGTGLDTQYF
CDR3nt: TGTGCCAGCAGTAGCCGTGGGACAGGGCTAGATACGCAGTATTTT

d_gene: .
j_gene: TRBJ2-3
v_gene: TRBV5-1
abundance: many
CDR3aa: CASTAGGRTDTQYF
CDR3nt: TGCGCCAGCACTGCCGGGGGTCGCACAGATACGCAGTATTTT

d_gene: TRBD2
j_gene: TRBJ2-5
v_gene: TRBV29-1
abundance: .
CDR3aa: CSVGPGRGETQYF
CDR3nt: TGCAGCGTTGGACCCGGGAGGGGAGAGACCCAGTACTTC

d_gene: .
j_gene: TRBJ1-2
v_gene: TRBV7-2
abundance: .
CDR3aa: CASSLEVLDGTRGGYTF
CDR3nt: TGTGCCAGCAGCTTAGAGGTGCTCGACGGAACCCGAGGGGGCTACACCTTC

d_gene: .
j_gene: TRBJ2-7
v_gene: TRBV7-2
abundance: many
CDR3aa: CASSFRISSYEQYF
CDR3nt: TGTGCCAGCAGCTTCCGGATCAGCTCCTACGAGCAGTACTTC

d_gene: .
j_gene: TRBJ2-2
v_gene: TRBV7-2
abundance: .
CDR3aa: CASSARFSAGELFF
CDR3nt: TGTGCCAGCAGCGCTAGATTCTCGGCCGGGGAGCTGTTTTTT

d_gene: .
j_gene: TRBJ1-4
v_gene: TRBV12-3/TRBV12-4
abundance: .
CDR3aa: CASSFSGGSELAFF
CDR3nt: TGTGCCAGCAGTTTTTCTGGTGGGTCGGAACTAGCGTTTTTT

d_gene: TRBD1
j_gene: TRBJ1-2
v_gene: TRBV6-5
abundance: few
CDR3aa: CASSRTGTGSYGYTF
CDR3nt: TGTGCCAGCAGTCGAACCGGGACAGGGTCCTATGGCTACACCTTC

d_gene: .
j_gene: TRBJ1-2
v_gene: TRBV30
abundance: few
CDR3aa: CAWSRGGGYTF
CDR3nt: TGTGCCTGGAGTAGGGGGGGTGGCTACACCTTC

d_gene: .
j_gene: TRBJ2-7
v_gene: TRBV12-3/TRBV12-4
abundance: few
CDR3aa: CASSGFEQYF
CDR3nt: TGTGCCAGCAGCGGGTTCGAGCAGTACTTC

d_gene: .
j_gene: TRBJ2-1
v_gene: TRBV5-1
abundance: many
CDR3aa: CASSSRGPRNEQFF
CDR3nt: TGCGCCAGCAGCTCCCGGGGGCCGAGGAATGAGCAGTTCTTC

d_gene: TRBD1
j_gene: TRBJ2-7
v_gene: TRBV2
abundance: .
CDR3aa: CASNGPGQGAYEQYF
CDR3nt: TGTGCCAGCAATGGGCCGGGACAGGGAGCCTACGAGCAGTACTTC

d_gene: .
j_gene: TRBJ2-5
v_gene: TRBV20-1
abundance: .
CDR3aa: CSARGMQVIETQYF
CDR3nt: TGCAGTGCGCGAGGGATGCAAGTTATAGAGACCCAGTACTTC

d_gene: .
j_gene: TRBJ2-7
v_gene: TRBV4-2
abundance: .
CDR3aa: CASSQDTYEQYF
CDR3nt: TGTGCCAGCAGCCAAGATACCTACGAGCAGTACTTC

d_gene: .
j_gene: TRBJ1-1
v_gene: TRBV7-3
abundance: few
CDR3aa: CASSSRLAADTEAFF
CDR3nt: TGTGCCAGCAGCTCTAGACTTGCTGCGGACACTGAAGCTTTCTTT

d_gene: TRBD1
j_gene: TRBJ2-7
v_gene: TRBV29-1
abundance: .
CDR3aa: CSLRQGDEQYF
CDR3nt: TGCAGCCTTCGACAGGGAGACGAGCAGTACTTC

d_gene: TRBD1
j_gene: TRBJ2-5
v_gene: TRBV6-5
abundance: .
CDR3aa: CASSQPGQGWATQYF
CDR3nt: TGTGCCAGCAGCCAACCGGGACAGGGATGGGCGACCCAGTACTTC

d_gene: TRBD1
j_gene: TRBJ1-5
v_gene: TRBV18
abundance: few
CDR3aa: CASSPPGTDNQPQHF
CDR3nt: TGTGCCAGCTCACCGCCAGGGACAGACAATCAGCCCCAGCATTTT

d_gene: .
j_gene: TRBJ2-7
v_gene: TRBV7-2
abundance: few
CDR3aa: CASSLEGWGRGDEQYF
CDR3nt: TGTGCCAGCAGCTTAGAGGGGTGGGGCAGGGGGGATGAGCAGTACTTC

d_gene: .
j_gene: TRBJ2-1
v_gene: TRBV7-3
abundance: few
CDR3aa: CASSLTPHNEQFF
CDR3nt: TGTGCCAGCAGCTTAACACCGCACAATGAGCAGTTCTTC

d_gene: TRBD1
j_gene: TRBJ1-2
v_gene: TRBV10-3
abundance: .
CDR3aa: CAISATGGADGYTF
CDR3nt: TGTGCCATCAGTGCGACAGGGGGCGCCGATGGCTACACCTTC

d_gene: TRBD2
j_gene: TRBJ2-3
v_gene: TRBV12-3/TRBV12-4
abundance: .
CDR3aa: CASSSYIAGGLTDTQYF
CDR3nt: TGTGCCAGCAGTTCCTACATAGCGGGGGGGCTCACAGATACGCAGTATTTT

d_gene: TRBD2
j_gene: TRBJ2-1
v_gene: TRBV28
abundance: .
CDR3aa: CASRLAGGQGEQFF
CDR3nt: TGTGCCAGCAGACTAGCGGGGGGGCAAGGTGAGCAGTTCTTC

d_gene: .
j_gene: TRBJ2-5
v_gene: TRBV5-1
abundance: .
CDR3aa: CASSLDVRSGETQYF
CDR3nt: TGCGCCAGCAGCTTGGACGTCCGATCGGGGGAGACCCAGTACTTC

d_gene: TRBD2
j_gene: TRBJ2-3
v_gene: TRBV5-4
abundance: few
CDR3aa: CASSRQGLAGGSHSTDTQYF
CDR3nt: TGTGCCAGCAGCCGACAAGGACTAGCGGGGGGGTCCCATAGCACAGATACGCAGTATTTT

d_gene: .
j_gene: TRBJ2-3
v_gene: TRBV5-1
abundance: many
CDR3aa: CASSLRDGSTDTQYF
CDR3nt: TGCGCCAGCAGCTTGAGGGACGGTAGCACAGATACGCAGTATTTT

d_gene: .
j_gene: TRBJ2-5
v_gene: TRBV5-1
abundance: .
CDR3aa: CASYPGDRESETQYF
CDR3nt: TGCGCCAGCTATCCCGGGGACCGAGAATCGGAGACCCAGTACTTC

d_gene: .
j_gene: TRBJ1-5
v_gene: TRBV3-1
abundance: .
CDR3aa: CASSQDHTGIRPQHF
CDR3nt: TGTGCCAGCAGCCAAGATCATACAGGGATTCGCCCCCAGCATTTT

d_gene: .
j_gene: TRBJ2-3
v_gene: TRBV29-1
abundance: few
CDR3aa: CSVAASITSTDTQYF
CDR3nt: TGCAGCGTGGCGGCGTCCATTACTAGCACAGATACGCAGTATTTT

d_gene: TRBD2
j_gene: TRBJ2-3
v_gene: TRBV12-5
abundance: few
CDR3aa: CASGLRLAGARDTQYF
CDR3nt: TGTGCTAGTGGTTTACGACTAGCGGGGGCCAGGGATACGCAGTATTTT

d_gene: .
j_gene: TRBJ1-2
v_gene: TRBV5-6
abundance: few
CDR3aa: CASGLTGVSEESYTF
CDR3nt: TGTGCCAGCGGGCTGACAGGAGTGAGCGAGGAGAGCTACACCTTC

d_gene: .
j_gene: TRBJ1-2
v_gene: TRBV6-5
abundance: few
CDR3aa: CASSPGSDGYTF
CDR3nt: TGTGCCAGCAGTCCGGGGTCGGATGGCTACACCTTC

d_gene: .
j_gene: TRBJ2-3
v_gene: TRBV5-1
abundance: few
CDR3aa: CASSLDGASTDTQYF
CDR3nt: TGCGCCAGCAGCTTGGATGGAGCTAGCACAGATACGCAGTATTTT